This T cell receptor beta chain originates from a study of cytomegalovirus exposure and HLA in healthy donors. Separate from the approximately 670-subject first cohort, the 120-subject validation cohort was the one that the donors belonged to. The table came from immunoSEQ multiplex PCR; TCRdb's copy has only in-frame clones and leaves some out. Of about 130,000 clones listed, approximately 84% are singletons. Sequenced: PBMCs. The TCR sequence derives from a man aged 25-45 years in good health and CMV-seropositive.

The CDR3 loop is CASSPDRVSYEQYF. CDR3 DNA: TGTGCCAGCAGCCCGGACAGGGTCTCCTACGAGCAGTACTTC. J is TRBJ2-7 and V is TRBV2; 8 nucleotides align to TRBD1. The CDR3 loop spans 14 amino acids. Losses at the gene ends were 6 bases for V and 0 bases for J; bases not matched to a gene: 4. In germline, CDR1 is SNHLY, CDR2 FYNNEI.